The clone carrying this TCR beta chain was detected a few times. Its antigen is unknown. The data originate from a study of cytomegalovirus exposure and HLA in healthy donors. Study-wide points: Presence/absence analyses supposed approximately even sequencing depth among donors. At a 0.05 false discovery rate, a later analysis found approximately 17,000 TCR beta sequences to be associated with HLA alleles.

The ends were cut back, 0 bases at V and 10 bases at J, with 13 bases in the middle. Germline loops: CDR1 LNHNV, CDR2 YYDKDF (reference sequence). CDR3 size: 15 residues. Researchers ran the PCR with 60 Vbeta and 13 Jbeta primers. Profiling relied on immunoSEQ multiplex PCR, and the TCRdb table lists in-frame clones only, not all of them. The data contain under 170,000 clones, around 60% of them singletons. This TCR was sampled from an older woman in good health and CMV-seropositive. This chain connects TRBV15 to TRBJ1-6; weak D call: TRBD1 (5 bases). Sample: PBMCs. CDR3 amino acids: CATSRDGGGMSPLHF. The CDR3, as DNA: TGTGCCACCAGCAGAGATGGTGGGGGGATGTCACCCCTCCACTTT.